Described below is a single T cell receptor beta chain sequence and its context. The antigen is not known. CDR3 length: 14 residues. The germline V gene encodes CDR1 MNHNS and CDR2 SASEGT. The J segment lost 7 bases and the V segment lost 6 bases, leaving 10 bases of the junction unmatched. Healthy donors of bone marrow made up the group. This sample is part of a study of cytomegalovirus exposure and HLA in healthy donors. Overall study findings and caveats: Certain sequence variants were highly shared and formed a cluster, and this cluster was likely a sequencing artifact.

The study ran its PCR with 60 Vbeta and 13 Jbeta primers. TCRdb keeps only in-frame clones here, not all; method: immunoSEQ multiplex PCR. Here the sample spans 100,000 to 150,000 clones, over 75% being singletons. The V gene is TRBV6-1, the J gene TRBJ2-7, with 9 nucleotides matching TRBD1. Sequenced input: PBMCs. This clonotype was sampled from a boy between 5 and 17 years old in good health and CMV-seronegative. The CDR3 DNA is TGTGCCAGCAGACCCGGGACAGGGTATGAAGAGCAGTACTTC. The encoded protein is CASRPGTGYEEQYF.